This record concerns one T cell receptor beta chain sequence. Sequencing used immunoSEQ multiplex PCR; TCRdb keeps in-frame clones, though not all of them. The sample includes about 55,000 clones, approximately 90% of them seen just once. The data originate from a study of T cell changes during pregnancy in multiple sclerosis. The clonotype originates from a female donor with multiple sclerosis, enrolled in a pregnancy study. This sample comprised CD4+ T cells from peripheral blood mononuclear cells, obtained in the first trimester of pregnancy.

CDR3 bases: TGTGCCAGCAGTTTATTCGGAGGGACCTACGAGCAGTACTTC. Its translation is CASSLFGGTYEQYF. The chain has TRBV28 and TRBJ2-7; D might be TRBD2 (6 bases). V was cut by 1 base and J by 2 bases, with 9 bases left in between. CDR3 length equals 14 residues. Germline CDR1 and CDR2: MDHEN and SYDVKM.